Listed here are 30 T cell receptor beta chains from one sample, sequenced in a study of T cells after yellow fever vaccination. TCRdb reprocessed the 5' RACE reads with MiXCR, giving one entry per CDR3 protein. The sample includes around 310,000 distinct CDR3 sequences, around 4.1% seen only once; the top ten take 24%. The sample consisted of PBMCs, taken 5 days after the yellow fever booster vaccination. Receptors originate from a man younger than 30 who received the YFV17D yellow fever vaccine.

This clonotype has ten or more counts. The rearrangement links TRBV7-2 to TRBJ1-6, with 7 bases identical to TRBD1. The germline gives CDR1 SGHTA, CDR2 FQGNSA. V lost 6 bases, J lost 5 bases, and 10 bases stayed unmatched. The CDR3 is 16 residues long. The CDR3 protein is CASRRPWDRNNSPLHF. Written as DNA, the CDR3 is TGTGCCAGCAGGCGGCCCTGGGACAGAAATAATTCACCCCTCCACTTT.

The sample holds a few counts of this clonotype. CDR3 residues: CASQWVPGLAYEQYF. The CDR3 nucleotides read TGTGCCTCTCAGTGGGTACCGGGACTAGCGTACGAGCAGTACTTC. The V and J genes are TRBV10-3 and TRBJ2-7, with 10 bases matching TRBD2. CDR1 and CDR2 from the germline V gene are ENHRY and SYGVKD. The length of the CDR3 is 15 residues. The V and J ends lost 11 bases and 4 bases, in that order; junction bases with no gene match: 14.

In its sample, this clonotype was seen many times. The chain couples TRBV20-1 to TRBJ1-6; 8 bases match TRBD1. J gave up 10 bases and V 2 bases, and 4 bases lay outside the gene matches. Germline V gives CDR1 DFQATT, CDR2 SNEGSKA (reference sequence). This CDR3 spans 13 amino acids. The CDR3 spells CSARKDRESPLHF. Here the CDR3 DNA reads TGCAGTGCTAGAAAGGACAGGGAATCACCCCTCCACTTT.

This clonotype was counted a few times. This sequence joins TRBV7-9 and TRBJ2-3; TRBD2 matches 10 bases. This CDR3 is built from 16 residues. V dropped 11 bases and J dropped 0; count of bases not matched to a gene: 11. CDR1 and CDR2 from the germline V gene are SEHNR and FQNEAQ (reference sequence). The CDR3: CAGNVASGGSTDTQYF. Here the CDR3 DNA reads TGTGCCGGAAACGTGGCTAGCGGGGGCAGCACAGATACGCAGTATTTT.

This clonotype was seen at least ten times. The chain recombines TRBV6-6 with TRBJ1-5, with D perhaps TRBD1 (6 bases). V was pared by 2 bases and J by 7 bases, with 12 bases between. The CDR3 runs to 14 residues. From germline, CDR1 is MNHNY and CDR2 SVGAGI (reference sequence). The CDR3 nucleotides read TGTGCCAGCAGTTACGGGGGGCCTAACCAGCCCCAGCATTTT. Translating gives CASSYGGPNQPQHF.

This clonotype occurred many times. The chain joins TRBV12-3 or TRBV12-4 to TRBJ2-4; D uncertain. The CDR3 loop spans 13 amino acids. The germline V and J ends were trimmed by 10 bases and 0 bases, with 10 bases remaining between them. Here the CDR3 reads CATGDLAKNIQYF. The CDR3 nucleotides are TGTGCCACAGGTGATCTAGCCAAAAACATTCAGTACTTC.

J is TRBJ2-7 and V is TRBV20-1, with unresolved D. The V gene lost 4 bases and the J gene lost 2 bases, with 12 bases spanning the gap. CDR1 is DFQATT, CDR2 SNEGSKA, per germline (reference sequence). This CDR3 spans 13 amino acids. CDR3 nucleotide sequence: TGCAGTGCTAAAGGACGTATTGCCTACGAGCAGTACTTC. This gives the protein CSAKGRIAYEQYF.

V usage is TRBV27 and J usage is TRBJ1-1, with 8 bases that match TRBD1. This CDR3 has 14 amino acids. CDR1 MNHEY and CDR2 SMNVEV come from the germline V gene (reference sequence). V lost 4 bases, J lost 5 bases, and 6 bases stayed unmatched. CDR3 in amino acids: CASSSYRGLTEAFF. CDR3 nucleotide sequence: TGTGCCAGCAGTTCCTACAGGGGGTTAACTGAAGCTTTCTTT.

This clonotype came up many times. The DNA for the CDR3 is TGTGCCAGCAGTAAACCAGGGGAAGGAGGCAAAAACATTCAGTACTTC. Translation gives CASSKPGEGGKNIQYF. The V call is TRBV25-1, the J call TRBJ2-4; TRBD1 might be the D (6 bases). With 5 bases removed from V and 3 bases from J, the gap between germline ends came to 17 bases. This CDR3 contains 16 residues. The germline V gene encodes CDR1 MGHDK and CDR2 SYGVNS.

This clonotype was counted a few times. The rearrangement links TRBV18 to TRBJ1-3, with a possible D match to TRBD1 (5 bases). There are 15 residues in the CDR3. Germline V CDR1 and CDR2: KGHSH, LQKENI. With 5 bases removed from V and 2 bases from J, the gap between germline ends came to 13 bases. CDR3 in amino acids: CASSERLGAGNTIYF. For the CDR3, the DNA is TGTGCCAGCTCAGAACGACTAGGGGCTGGAAACACCATATATTTT.

This clonotype was counted many times. This chain connects TRBV5-1 to TRBJ2-5; no firm D call. Germline CDR1 and CDR2: SGHRS and YFSETQ. CDR3 length equals 13 residues. Trimming removed 3 bases from V and 2 bases from J, with 8 bases in between. DNA of the CDR3: TGCGCCAGCAGCTCCTCTTCTCAAGAGACCCAGTACTTC. Translation: CASSSSSQETQYF.

The chain has TRBV5-6 and TRBJ2-2; D remains unclear. The V and J ends lost 4 bases and 4 bases respectively, with 14 bases between them. Germline values: CDR1 SGHDT, CDR2 YYEEEE. CDR3 size: 15 residues. CDR3 in amino acids: CASSLPTKSTGELFF. As DNA, the CDR3 is TGTGCCAGCAGCCTACCCACTAAGAGCACCGGGGAGCTGTTTTTT.

A few counts support this clonotype. The chain recombines TRBV18 with TRBJ1-2, with TRBD1 identical over 8 bases. V gave up 3 bases and J gave up 6 bases; unmatched junction bases: 3. CDR1 and CDR2 from the germline V gene are KGHSH and LQKENI. CDR3 size: 13 residues. This chain's CDR3 is CASSPDRGHGYTF. The DNA for the CDR3 is TGTGCCAGCTCACCCGACAGGGGCCATGGCTACACCTTC.

This clonotype was picked up a small number of times. The CDR3 DNA is TGTGCCAGCAGCGTAGAACAGGGTGACTCACCCCTCCACTTT. Amino acid sequence: CASSVEQGDSPLHF. The chain recombines TRBV9 with TRBJ1-6; D is perhaps TRBD1 (6 bases). CDR1 is SGDLS and CDR2 is YYNGEE in the germline V gene. This CDR3 contains 14 residues. Trimming removed 0 bases from V and 10 bases from J, with 11 bases in between.

This clonotype was counted ten times or more. This chain uses TRBV5-1 with TRBJ2-3, with 7 bases matching TRBD1. This CDR3 region has 14 residues. The ends lost 4 bases at V and 5 bases at J; junction bases unmatched: 7. CDR1 and CDR2 (germline): SGHRS, YFSETQ. As DNA, the CDR3 is TGCGCCAGCAGCCTGGGACAGCCGGGAGATACGCAGTATTTT. This codes for CASSLGQPGDTQYF.

This chain uses TRBV10-3 with TRBJ1-3; D gene unclear. Trimming shortened V by 2 bases and J by 2 bases, and 7 bases separated the two germline ends. In germline, CDR1 is ENHRY, CDR2 SYGVKD. CDR3 length: 14 amino acids. CDR3 in DNA: TGTGCCATCAGTGAGGGTGGAGCTGGAAACACCATATATTTT. Protein sequence: CAISEGGAGNTIYF.

This clonotype was found many times. The chain couples TRBV24-1 to TRBJ2-1; D uncertain. The CDR3 contains 12 residues. Germline V CDR1 and CDR2: KGHDR, SFDVKD. The V and J ends lost 5 bases and 1 base respectively, with 2 bases between them. The CDR3 protein is CATSGSYNEQFF. The CDR3 DNA follows: TGTGCCACCAGTGGGTCCTACAATGAGCAGTTCTTC.

This clonotype was picked up many times. This chain links TRBV27 with TRBJ1-2; 9 positions agree with TRBD1. Germline V gene data show CDR1 as MNHEY and CDR2 as SMNVEV (reference sequence). V was pared by 3 bases and J by 7 bases, with 9 bases of the junction left unmatched. This CDR3 comprises 15 residues. DNA of the CDR3: TGTGCCAGCAGTTTCACAAGGACAGGGGAGTTTGGCTACACCTTC. Protein: CASSFTRTGEFGYTF.

There are many counts of this clonotype. J is TRBJ2-7 and V is TRBV5-6; 8 nucleotides align to TRBD1. V dropped 1 base and J dropped 6; count of bases not matched to a gene: 9. This CDR3 has 15 amino acids. CDR1 and CDR2 from the germline V gene are SGHDT and YYEEEE. CDR3 in amino acids: CASSLLWTGRGEQYV. The CDR3 coding sequence is TGTGCCAGCAGCTTGCTTTGGACAGGGAGAGGCGAGCAGTACGTC.

This clonotype has at least ten counts. The J gene is TRBJ2-4, the V gene TRBV29-1, with D perhaps matching TRBD1 or TRBD2 (6 bases each). CDR1 and CDR2 from the germline V gene are SQVTM and ANQGSEA. The V end was cut by 4 bases, the J end by 1 base, with 11 bases between. The CDR3 has 14 residues. The CDR3 coding sequence is TGCAGCGTTGCAAGGGGGGAGGCCAAAAACATTCAGTACTTC. Amino acid sequence: CSVARGEAKNIQYF.

This clonotype has ten or more counts. The chain employs TRBV12-3 or TRBV12-4 and TRBJ2-5; D uncertain. The V end was cut by 7 bases, the J end by 1 base, with 16 bases between. CDR3 length: 15 residues. The CDR3 reads CASTPWAWSQETQYF. CDR3 DNA sequence: TGTGCCAGCACCCCTTGGGCATGGAGCCAAGAGACCCAGTACTTC.

The table lists this clonotype with a few counts. The genes are TRBV29-1 and TRBJ2-1; D might be TRBD1 or TRBD2, each matching 5 bases. The germline V gene has CDR1 SQVTM and CDR2 ANQGSEA. The CDR3 loop spans 13 amino acids. Trimming removed 7 bases at V and 2 bases at J, with 12 bases between. The CDR3 coding sequence is TGCAGCGGGGGCCTGGGGGCCTACAATGAGCAGTTCTTC. This translates into CSGGLGAYNEQFF.

This clonotype was seen ten or more times. This chain uses TRBV20-1 with TRBJ1-2; 7 nucleotides agree with TRBD1. Unmatched junction bases numbered 16, after V lost 6 bases and J lost 6 bases. The CDR3 extends over 15 amino acids. CDR1 and CDR2 from the germline V gene are DFQATT and SNEGSKA (reference sequence). CDR3 residues: CSAHTGQGVVHGYTF. The CDR3 bases are TGCAGTGCGCACACCGGGCAGGGGGTAGTCCATGGCTACACCTTC.

This chain links TRBV2 with TRBJ1-1; TRBD1 matches 8 bases. The CDR3 is made up of 14 amino acids. Germline CDR1 SNHLY, CDR2 FYNNEI. The J segment lost 5 bases and the V segment lost 6 bases, leaving 8 bases of the junction unmatched. The CDR3 DNA reads as TGTGCCAGCAGGCCCCCAGGGGGCGGTACTGAAGCTTTCTTT. It translates to CASRPPGGGTEAFF.

The chain employs TRBV10-2 and TRBJ2-7, with D perhaps given as TRBD1 or TRBD2 (5 bases each). CDR3 length equals 14 residues. V lost 7 bases, J lost 1 base, and 14 bases lay in between. Germline CDR1 WSHSY, CDR2 SAAADI. The CDR3 loop is CASNPGPGSYEQYV. The CDR3 bases are TGCGCCAGCAATCCGGGACCCGGATCCTACGAGCAGTACGTC.

The chain couples TRBV7-6 to TRBJ1-5; a possible D gene is TRBD1 (6 bases). V dropped 0 bases and J dropped 4 bases, with 16 bases sitting between them. Germline-derived CDR1 and CDR2 are SGHVS and FNYEAQ. The CDR3 spans 17 residues. The CDR3 region is CASSLATRTEENQPQHF. The CDR3 DNA reads TGTGCCAGCAGCTTAGCGACTCGGACAGAGGAGAATCAGCCCCAGCATTTT.

The chain combines TRBV14 with TRBJ1-5; D gene ambiguous. Germline assignment: CDR1 SGHDN and CDR2 FVKESK. This CDR3 is built from 13 residues. V gave up 0 bases and J gave up 7 bases, with 7 bases separating them. This CDR3 reads CASSQDYGQPQHF. In DNA form, the CDR3 reads TGTGCCAGCAGCCAAGATTACGGGCAGCCCCAGCATTTT.

At least ten counts were recorded for this clonotype. The J gene is TRBJ1-1, the V gene TRBV3-1; D uncertain. Germline CDR1 and CDR2: LGHDT and YNNKEL (reference sequence). The CDR3 has 12 residues. V was clipped by 1 base and J by 4 bases, with 4 bases between them. The CDR3 reads CASSQGTTEAFF. Written as DNA, the CDR3 is TGTGCCAGCAGCCAAGGAACCACTGAAGCTTTCTTT.

The sample holds many counts of this clonotype. The genes are TRBV4-3 and TRBJ2-7; tentatively, D is TRBD1 (6 bases). This CDR3 contains 15 residues. V gave up 1 base and J gave up 4 bases, with 14 bases separating them. The germline CDR1 and CDR2 sequences are LGHNA and YSLEER. The CDR3 nucleotides are TGCGCCAGCAGCCAAGGGAGAACAGGGCTTTACGAGCAGTACTTC. Translated: CASSQGRTGLYEQYF.

In its sample, this clonotype was seen many times. The chain combines TRBV20-1 with TRBJ1-2; D is ambiguous. Germline CDR1 DFQATT, CDR2 SNEGSKA (reference sequence). The CDR3 totals 12 residues. V lost 5 bases and J lost 4, with 11 bases in between. The CDR3, as DNA: TGCAGTGCTCTTCCGGGCCCCTATGGCTACACCTTC. Translated: CSALPGPYGYTF.